The clone carrying this T cell receptor beta chain was observed a handful of times. Through template switching, a universal primer site was introduced, and the cDNA contained unique molecular identifiers. MiXCR, applied by TCRdb to the 5' RACE reads, yields one record per CDR3 protein. The table has hundreds of thousands of distinct CDR3 sequences, roughly 24% seen once; the top ten hold 2.9%. These data belong to a study of identical twins. Germline CDR1 SQVTM, CDR2 ANQGSEA. V trimming: 6 bases; J trimming: 8 bases; junction bases outside the gene matches: 11. This CDR3 spans 15 amino acids. These data also formed part of another study, on T cells expressing NK-cell markers. That study reports: Of CD8+ T cells, about 1.0-8% belonged to dominant NKG2C+ clonotypes in 5 or 6 donors. In several donors, dominant clonotypes made up about 25-65% of CD3+CD56-NKG2C+ cells.

The receptor was derived from a woman aged 18-35 years in good health. The chain employs TRBV29-1 and TRBJ2-1; 12 bases are shared with TRBD2. The specimen was CD4+ T cells sorted from blood. This CDR3 is CSVALTSGRLYEQFF. CDR3 sequence (DNA): TGCAGCGTCGCCTTGACTAGCGGGAGACTCTATGAGCAGTTCTTC.